This entry lists 31 T cell receptor beta chains sequenced from one sample in a study of cytomegalovirus exposure and HLA in healthy donors. Vbeta (60) and Jbeta (13) primers were used in the PCR. Using immunoSEQ multiplex PCR, the repertoire was profiled, and TCRdb retains in-frame clones only, with some absent. The sample has about 210,000 clones; over 75% are singletons. Sequencing used PBMCs. The receptors shown here come from a woman aged 45-59 years in good health and CMV-seropositive.

The chain combines TRBV28 with TRBJ1-4, with D possibly TRBD1 on 5 matching bases. This CDR3 spans 15 amino acids. The ends were cut back, 2 bases at V and 7 bases at J, with 14 bases in the middle. Germline V gene lookup returns CDR1 MDHEN and CDR2 SYDVKM. Here the CDR3 reads CASSLTAGLAEKLFF. For the CDR3, the DNA is TGTGCCAGCAGTTTAACGGCAGGGCTCGCTGAAAAACTGTTTTTT.

A single count supports this clone. This chain uses TRBV2 with TRBJ2-3; 7 nucleotides match TRBD2. The V gene's germline CDR1 is SNHLY and CDR2 FYNNEI. The CDR3 runs 14 residues. V lost 3 bases to trimming and J lost 2 bases; unmatched junction nucleotides: 2. The CDR3 DNA reads TGTGCCAGCAGTGATGCGGGAGTCACAGATACGCAGTATTTT. The encoded protein is CASSDAGVTDTQYF.

The gene calls are TRBV7-9 and TRBJ2-2; 8 bases map to TRBD1. V was clipped by 5 bases and J by 4 bases; unmatched bases: 0. Per germline, CDR1 SEHNR and CDR2 FQNEAQ (reference sequence). The CDR3 consists of 13 residues. CDR3 coding DNA: TGTGCCAGCAGCGGACAGGGCACCGGGGAGCTGTTTTTT. Its protein product is CASSGQGTGELFF. The variable domain in full, completed from reference TRBV7-9 and TRBJ2-2, reads DTGVSQNPRHKITKRGQNVTFRCDPISEHNRLYWYRQTLGQGPEFLTYFQNEAQLEKSRLLSDRFSAERPKGSFSTLEIQRTEQGDSAMYLCASSGQGTGELFFGEGSRLTVL.

The gene calls are TRBV15 and TRBJ1-1; D possibly corresponds to TRBD1 (5 bases). Trimming removed 6 bases at V and 12 bases at J, with 23 bases between. Looked up from germline, CDR1 is LNHNV and CDR2 is YYDKDF (reference sequence). CDR3 length equals 14 residues. This CDR3 is CATRSTPRGWGTFF. CDR3 DNA: TGTGCCACCAGGAGTACACCAAGGGGCTGGGGAACTTTCTTT.

The chain couples TRBV18 to TRBJ2-1; a possible D gene is TRBD1 (5 bases). V gave up 4 bases and J gave up 0 bases, with 16 bases separating them. CDR3 length equals 17 residues. Germline loops: CDR1 KGHSH, CDR2 LQKENI. CDR3 loop: CASSQNSGLSSYNEQFF. In DNA form, the CDR3 reads TGTGCCAGCTCACAGAATTCAGGGCTAAGCTCCTACAATGAGCAGTTCTTC.

The chain recombines TRBV14 with TRBJ1-3; D ambiguous. This CDR3 has 16 residues. Trimming stripped 3 bases from V and 0 bases from J, with 12 bases between. The germline gives CDR1 SGHDN, CDR2 FVKESK. This chain's CDR3 is CASSQALGDSGNTIYF. CDR3 sequence (DNA): TGTGCCAGCAGCCAGGCCCTCGGAGACTCTGGAAACACCATATATTTT.

The chain carries TRBV6-5 and TRBJ1-2, with 8 bases matching TRBD1. This CDR3 spans 14 amino acids. The trim removed 4 bases at V and 8 bases at J, leaving 9 bases unmatched. Germline loops: CDR1 MNHEY, CDR2 SVGAGI. The CDR3 bases are TGTGCCAGCAGTTCAGACAGGACAGGGCGAGGCTACACCTTC. Residues: CASSSDRTGRGYTF.

The chain combines TRBV28 with TRBJ1-2; the D gene is possibly TRBD1 (5 bases). The CDR3 loop spans 14 amino acids. Trimming took 4 bases from V and 2 from J, leaving 11 bases between them. CDR1 MDHEN and CDR2 SYDVKM come from the germline V gene. The chain's CDR3 is CASSSGGGNYGYTF. In nucleotides, the CDR3 is TGTGCCAGCAGTTCGGGGGGGGGAAACTATGGCTACACCTTC.

CDR3 in DNA: TGCGCCAGCAGCTTGGAGGGCAGGGCGACAGATACGCAGTATTTT. It encodes CASSLEGRATDTQYF. The chain employs TRBV5-1 and TRBJ2-3, with TRBD1 as a possible D gene (5 bases). Germline loops: CDR1 SGHRS, CDR2 YFSETQ. The CDR3 is 15 amino acids. Deletions cut 0 bases from V and 3 bases from J, with 11 bases between. The complete variable domain, with remaining parts taken from reference TRBV5-1 and TRBJ2-3, reads KAGVTQTPRYLIKTRGQQVTLSCSPISGHRSVSWYQQTPGQGLQFLFEYFSETQRNKGNFPGRFSGRQFSNSRSEMNVSTLELGDSALYLCASSLEGRATDTQYFGPGTRLTVL.

The chain combines TRBV7-2 with TRBJ2-5, with 8 bases lining up with TRBD1. Germline values: CDR1 SGHTA, CDR2 FQGNSA. V lost 4 bases, J lost 5 bases, and 6 bases stayed unmatched. CDR3 size: 14 residues. This CDR3 is CASSSDDRGETQYF. CDR3 in DNA: TGTGCCAGCAGCTCTGATGACAGGGGCGAGACCCAGTACTTC.

J is TRBJ1-2 and V is TRBV19, with a possible D match to TRBD1 (5 bases). Trimming shortened V by 7 bases and J by 1 base, and 25 bases separated the two germline ends. The CDR3 totals 18 residues. Germline V gene lookup returns CDR1 LNHDA and CDR2 SQIVND (reference sequence). The DNA of the CDR3 is TGTGCCAGTATGCAGAGGTGGGTAGACAGTCGGCATAACTATGGCTACACCTTC. It encodes CASMQRWVDSRHNYGYTF.

The chain is built from TRBV5-4 and TRBJ1-5; TRBD1 might be the D (6 bases). The CDR3 runs 12 residues. Per germline, CDR1 SGHNT and CDR2 YYREEE (reference sequence). Trimming took 4 bases from V and 7 from J, leaving 9 bases between them. The DNA of the CDR3 is TGTGCCAGCAGCCAAGACAGGCAGCCCCAGCATTTT. This codes for CASSQDRQPQHF.

The chain employs TRBV28 and TRBJ1-2; the D is unclear. CDR3 length: 13 amino acids. Per germline, CDR1 MDHEN and CDR2 SYDVKM. The V and J ends lost 3 bases and 4 bases respectively, with 9 bases between them. The CDR3 DNA reads as TGTGCCAGCAGTTTTAGTGGAGGCTATGGCTACACCTTC. Amino acid sequence: CASSFSGGYGYTF.

A single count supports this clone. The chain recombines TRBV19 with TRBJ2-2; D perhaps matches TRBD2 (6 bases). The CDR3 has 15 amino acids. Trimming removed 5 bases from V and 1 base from J, with 11 bases in between. Germline V gene sequence: CDR1 LNHDA, CDR2 SQIVND (reference sequence). Written as DNA, the CDR3 is TGTGCCAGTAGTGGGGGACTCCGGAACACCGGGGAGCTGTTTTTT. It encodes CASSGGLRNTGELFF. Full variable domain (outside the CDR3, taken from reference TRBV19 and TRBJ2-2): DGGITQSPKYLFRKEGQNVTLSCEQNLNHDAMYWYRQDPGQGLRLIYYSQIVNDFQKGDIAEGYSVSREKKESFPLTVTSAQKNPTAFYLCASSGGLRNTGELFFGEGSRLTVL.

The DNA of the CDR3 is TGTGCCAGCAGCTTGCAAGGCGGGGGGTGGTATGAGCAGTTCTTC. Protein product: CASSLQGGGWYEQFF. The chain is built from TRBV7-3 and TRBJ2-1; TRBD2 matches at 8 bases. Germline CDR1 is SGHTA and CDR2 is FQGTGA. The CDR3 has 15 residues. The ends lost 3 bases at V and 8 bases at J; junction bases unmatched: 9.

This chain joins TRBV6-5 and TRBJ2-7; D is unresolved. Germline CDR1 reads MNHEY; CDR2 reads SVGAGI. The CDR3 covers 13 residues. V shed 2 bases and J shed 4 bases, with 9 bases lying between them. This CDR3 is CASSYNPGYEQYF. CDR3 in DNA: TGTGCCAGCAGTTACAACCCCGGGTACGAGCAGTACTTC.

V gene TRBV5-1 combines with J gene TRBJ2-7, with TRBD1 matching 9 bases. The CDR3 covers 14 residues. V shed 4 bases and J 6 bases; nucleotides not matched to a gene: 8. Germline V gene lookup returns CDR1 SGHRS and CDR2 YFSETQ. CDR3 loop: CASSAGQGRVEQYF. CDR3 DNA: TGCGCCAGCAGCGCGGGACAGGGCCGTGTCGAGCAGTACTTC.

The chain couples TRBV5-1 to TRBJ2-3; 12 bases match TRBD2. The germline CDR1 and CDR2 sequences are SGHRS and YFSETQ. The CDR3 spans 16 residues. Germline trimming cut 4 bases from V and 8 bases from J; bases unmatched to any gene: 11. The CDR3 is CASSQTLAGGLVTQYF. Written as DNA, the CDR3 is TGCGCCAGCAGCCAAACCCTAGCGGGGGGGCTAGTTACGCAGTATTTT. Complete variable domain (other parts from reference TRBV5-1 and TRBJ2-3): KAGVTQTPRYLIKTRGQQVTLSCSPISGHRSVSWYQQTPGQGLQFLFEYFSETQRNKGNFPGRFSGRQFSNSRSEMNVSTLELGDSALYLCASSQTLAGGLVTQYFGPGTRLTVL.

V gene TRBV14 combines with J gene TRBJ2-7, with 9 bases that match TRBD1. Unmatched junction bases numbered 14, after V lost 10 bases and J lost 4 bases. CDR1 is SGHDN and CDR2 is FVKESK in the germline V gene. This CDR3 is 15 amino acids long. The CDR3 reads CATRDTGGKKYEQYF. CDR3 in DNA: TGTGCCACCCGGGACACAGGGGGCAAAAAGTACGAGCAGTACTTC. Full variable domain (remainder filled in from reference TRBV14 and TRBJ2-7): EAGVTQFPSHSVIEKGQTVTLRCDPISGHDNLYWYRRVMGKEIKFLLHFVKESKQDESGMPNNRFLAERTGGTYSTLKVQPAELEDSGVYFCATRDTGGKKYEQYFGPGTRLTVT.

CDR3 in amino acids: CASSAHHRDQETQYF. The CDR3 coding sequence is TGTGCCAGCAGCGCGCATCACAGAGACCAAGAGACCCAGTACTTC. This chain uses TRBV9 with TRBJ2-5, with D uncertain. This CDR3 spans 15 amino acids. Trimming pared 3 bases from V and 0 bases from J, leaving 12 bases between. Germline assignment: CDR1 SGDLS and CDR2 YYNGEE.

This sequence joins TRBV28 and TRBJ1-1; D perhaps matches TRBD1 (5 bases). Between the trimmed V and J ends, which lost 4 bases and 3 bases, there was a span of 9 bases. This CDR3 is 13 amino acids long. In germline, CDR1 is MDHEN, CDR2 SYDVKM. The chain's CDR3 is CASSSPGHTEAFF. CDR3 nucleotide sequence: TGTGCCAGCAGTTCACCAGGGCACACTGAAGCTTTCTTT.

This clone was seen once. The chain is built from TRBV4-1 and TRBJ2-5; 9 nucleotides line up with TRBD1. The CDR3 totals 15 residues. V lost 4 bases to trimming and J lost 5 bases; unmatched junction nucleotides: 8. Germline lookup yields CDR1 MGHRA and CDR2 YSYEKL. For the CDR3, the DNA is TGCGCCAGCAGCCTCGGACAGGGGATATGGGAGACCCAGTACTTC. Its protein product is CASSLGQGIWETQYF.

The chain employs TRBV7-2 and TRBJ1-1; D may be TRBD1 (5 bases). Between the trimmed V and J ends, which lost 4 bases and 1 base, there was a span of 22 bases. CDR1 and CDR2 from the germline V gene are SGHTA and FQGNSA. The CDR3 loop spans 18 amino acids. CDR3 in amino acids: CASSWHSVIRTPNTEAFF. The CDR3 DNA sequence: TGTGCCAGCAGCTGGCATAGTGTCATCAGGACACCGAACACTGAAGCTTTCTTT.

In its sample, this clone was seen a few times. J is TRBJ2-1 and V is TRBV7-9, with a weak D call TRBD2 (5 bases). CDR1 SEHNR and CDR2 FQNEAQ come from the germline V gene (reference sequence). The V end was cut by 4 bases, the J end by 7 bases, with 11 bases between. The CDR3 is 13 amino acids. CDR3 nucleotide sequence: TGTGCCAGCAGCTCCGGGAACGGTAATGAGCAGTTCTTC. It yields the protein CASSSGNGNEQFF.

This chain connects TRBV5-4 to TRBJ2-7; the match to TRBD1 covers 7 bases. The CDR3 has 15 residues. Looked up from germline, CDR1 is SGHNT and CDR2 is YYREEE (reference sequence). The V gene end was trimmed by 3 bases and the J gene end by 6 bases; junction bases not matched to a gene: 12. DNA of the CDR3: TGTGCCAGCAGCTGGAGTGACAGGGCCCGGGGCGAGCAGTACTTC. Translating gives CASSWSDRARGEQYF.

The gene calls are TRBV7-3 and TRBJ2-3, with 11 bases identical to TRBD1. V trimming: 5 bases; J trimming: 4 bases; junction bases outside the gene matches: 5. This CDR3 contains 15 residues. Germline V gene sequence: CDR1 SGHTA, CDR2 FQGTGA. CDR3 in DNA: TGTGCCAGCAGCAGGACAGGGGGCGATCCAGATACGCAGTATTTT. Residues: CASSRTGGDPDTQYF.

The CDR3 DNA reads as TGTGCCAGCAGCACCCGACAGGGCTCGGGAGAGCAGTACTTC. Residues: CASSTRQGSGEQYF. This chain links TRBV5-8 with TRBJ2-7, with 7 bases that match TRBD1. The CDR3 contains 14 residues. V lost 4 bases to trimming and J lost 7 bases; unmatched junction nucleotides: 11. Germline CDR1 and CDR2: SGHTS and YDEGEE.

This clone was picked up one time. The chain links TRBV18 to TRBJ1-4; tentative D call: TRBD1 (6 bases). Trimming removed 6 bases from V and 5 bases from J, with 16 bases in between. The germline gives CDR1 KGHSH, CDR2 LQKENI. The CDR3 has 15 residues. The CDR3 region is CASSSTGGPNEKLFF. Written as DNA, the CDR3 is TGTGCCAGCTCGTCAACCGGGGGGCCAAATGAAAAACTGTTTTTT.

The chain has TRBV5-4 and TRBJ2-1; the match to TRBD1 covers 8 bases. Per the germline V gene, CDR1 is SGHNT and CDR2 is YYREEE (reference sequence). Trimming cost V 2 bases and J 8 bases; bases outside gene matches: 3. The CDR3 totals 13 residues. CDR3 sequence reads: CASSFVGQDEQFF. The DNA for the CDR3 is TGTGCCAGCAGCTTCGTGGGACAGGATGAGCAGTTCTTC.

The rearrangement uses TRBV5-8 and TRBJ1-5, with 8 bases matching TRBD1. The CDR3 is 17 residues long. Trimming removed 4 bases from V and 1 base from J; junction bases left unmatched: 10. CDR1 and CDR2 from the germline V gene are SGHTS and YDEGEE. The CDR3 here is CASSPNRGSGSNQPQHF. CDR3 in DNA: TGTGCCAGCAGCCCAAACAGGGGGAGCGGGAGCAATCAGCCCCAGCATTTT.

Concerning this clone: A junction end diverges from the germline sequence, so it may reflect a read error. The chain uses TRBV7-9 and TRBJ1-1; D not certain. Germline V gene data show CDR1 as SEHNR and CDR2 as FQNEAQ (reference sequence). The CDR3 contains 11 residues. The CDR3 DNA reads as TGTTCCAGCAGCTTTACGGCTGAAGCTTTCTTT. Its protein product is CSSSFTAEAFF.